A single sample gave rise to the 29 T cell receptor beta chains below, sequenced in a study of T cell changes during pregnancy in multiple sclerosis. Clones were sequenced by immunoSEQ multiplex PCR, and TCRdb holds only the in-frame ones, with some missing. The sample has tens of thousands of clones; 80% to 95% are singletons. The specimen comprised CD4+ T cells from peripheral blood mononuclear cells, sampled before pregnancy. The receptors stem from a female donor with multiple sclerosis, enrolled in a pregnancy study.

This CDR3 is CASSHRGVYNEQFF. CDR3 sequence (DNA): TGCGCCAGCAGCCACAGGGGGGTCTACAATGAGCAGTTCTTC. This chain links TRBV5-1 with TRBJ2-1; 8 bases line up with TRBD1. The V segment lost 4 bases and the J segment 3 bases; nucleotides outside the gene matches: 3. The CDR3 extends over 14 amino acids. The germline CDR1 and CDR2 sequences are SGHRS and YFSETQ.

The chain recombines TRBV5-1 with TRBJ2-7, with a possible D match to TRBD2 (6 bases). The V gene's germline CDR1 is SGHRS and CDR2 YFSETQ. The CDR3 spans 14 residues. Trimming removed 5 bases at V and 3 bases at J, with 15 bases between. The CDR3 is CASRPWDLDYEQYF. CDR3 bases: TGCGCCAGCAGGCCTTGGGACTTGGACTACGAGCAGTACTTC.

With regard to this clone: Other nucleotide sequences from this sample produce the same CDR3. The chain carries TRBV6-5 and TRBJ1-1, with 7 bases identical to TRBD1. V was clipped by 5 bases and J by 8 bases; unmatched bases: 2. The CDR3 sequence is 11 residues long. Germline V gene data show CDR1 as MNHEY and CDR2 as SVGAGI. This chain's CDR3 is CASSQTGEAFF. The DNA of the CDR3 is TGTGCCAGCAGTCAGACAGGGGAAGCTTTCTTT.

The sample holds one count of this clone. CDR3 in amino acids: CASSLYGAANTEAFF. In DNA form, the CDR3 reads TGTGCCAGCAGCTTGTATGGGGCGGCGAACACTGAAGCTTTCTTT. The chain has TRBV5-4 and TRBJ1-1; possible D gene TRBD1, 5 bases. Germline-derived CDR1 and CDR2 are SGHNT and YYREEE (reference sequence). Trimming stripped 1 base from V and 1 base from J, with 11 bases between. This CDR3 has 15 residues.

The V gene is TRBV29-1, the J gene TRBJ2-3, with a weak D call TRBD2 (6 bases). The germline CDR1 and CDR2 sequences are SQVTM and ANQGSEA. Trimming stripped 4 bases from V and 2 bases from J, with 7 bases between. This CDR3 region has 12 residues. The CDR3 protein is CSVALATDTQYF. For the CDR3, the DNA is TGCAGCGTTGCACTAGCCACAGATACGCAGTATTTT.

CDR3 amino acids: CASSPGRPGGVEAFF. Here the CDR3 DNA reads TGTGCCAGCAGCCCCGGCCGGCCAGGGGGAGTTGAAGCTTTCTTT. The chain couples TRBV5-4 to TRBJ1-1; 7 bases are shared with TRBD1. Germline lookup yields CDR1 SGHNT and CDR2 YYREEE (reference sequence). The CDR3 loop spans 15 amino acids. Unmatched junction bases numbered 13, after V lost 4 bases and J lost 7 bases.

This chain links TRBV6-6 with TRBJ1-3, with D maybe TRBD1 (6 bases). The CDR3 loop spans 15 amino acids. Trimming left V 2 bases short and J 3 bases short, with 11 bases between. Germline CDR1 and CDR2: MNHNY and SVGAGI (reference sequence). This chain's CDR3 is CASSYAQGLGNTIYF. CDR3 coding DNA: TGTGCCAGCAGTTACGCACAGGGTCTTGGAAACACCATATATTTT.

V is TRBV9 and J is TRBJ2-1, with a possible D match to TRBD2 (5 bases). Trimming left V 3 bases short and J 7 bases short, with 17 bases between. This CDR3 has 15 amino acids. Germline V gene data show CDR1 as SGDLS and CDR2 as YYNGEE. CDR3 sequence reads: CASSASAILGNEQFF. The DNA for the CDR3 is TGTGCCAGCAGCGCCTCAGCGATACTAGGGAATGAGCAGTTCTTC.

The rearrangement joins TRBV7-2 to TRBJ1-5; weak D call: TRBD1 (5 bases). V gave up 4 bases and J gave up 11 bases, with 15 bases separating them. Germline assignment: CDR1 SGHTA and CDR2 FQGNSA. The CDR3 contains 13 residues. CDR3 sequence (DNA): TGTGCCAGCAGCTACGTACGGGGGGAGGCCCAGCATTTT. Translation: CASSYVRGEAQHF.

The V call is TRBV25-1, the J call TRBJ2-2, with 8 nucleotides matching TRBD1. The CDR3 spans 14 residues. V trimming: 9 bases; J trimming: 0 bases; junction bases outside the gene matches: 3. Looked up from germline, CDR1 is MGHDK and CDR2 is SYGVNS. CDR3 sequence reads: CASGGQANTGELFF. CDR3 sequence (DNA): TGTGCCAGTGGGGGACAGGCGAACACCGGGGAGCTGTTTTTT.

The chain combines TRBV4-3 with TRBJ2-2, with D possibly TRBD2 on 6 matching bases. The CDR3 extends over 14 amino acids. Between the trimmed V and J ends, which lost 1 base and 4 bases, there was a span of 7 bases. The germline CDR1 and CDR2 sequences are LGHNA and YSLEER. DNA of the CDR3: TGCGCCAGCAGCCAAGTCGGGGGCACCGGGGAGCTGTTTTTT. This codes for CASSQVGGTGELFF.

This clone was detected once. The gene calls are TRBV18 and TRBJ1-1; TRBD1 matches at 10 bases. The V segment lost 2 bases and the J segment 3 bases; nucleotides outside the gene matches: 0. In germline, CDR1 is KGHSH, CDR2 LQKENI. CDR3 length equals 14 residues. CDR3 residues: CASSPGTGDTEAFF. In DNA, the CDR3 is TGTGCCAGCTCACCAGGGACAGGGGACACTGAAGCTTTCTTT. Filled out from reference TRBV18 and TRBJ1-1, the complete variable domain reads NAGVMQNPRHLVRRRGQEARLRCSPMKGHSHVYWYRQLPEEGLKFMVYLQKENIIDESGMPKERFSAEFPKEGPSILRIQQVVRGDSAAYFCASSPGTGDTEAFFGQGTRLTVV.

The table lists this clone with a few counts. This chain uses TRBV29-1 with TRBJ1-5; weak D call: TRBD1 (6 bases). This CDR3 region has 13 residues. Germline V lookup: CDR1 SQVTM, CDR2 ANQGSEA. The V and J ends lost 4 bases and 14 bases respectively, with 21 bases between them. CDR3 nucleotides: TGCAGCGTTGCGGCAGGGGTAGACAGTATCAAGCATTTT. Protein sequence: CSVAAGVDSIKHF.

The genes are TRBV7-3 and TRBJ1-2; D perhaps matches TRBD1 (5 bases). Germline loops: CDR1 SGHTA, CDR2 FQGTGA. This CDR3 is 14 amino acids long. V was pared by 2 bases and J by 6 bases, with 13 bases between. The CDR3 nucleotides read TGTGCCAGCAGCTTAGACAGCTCCAGGGATGGCTACACCTTC. Translation gives CASSLDSSRDGYTF.

The chain is built from TRBV5-8 and TRBJ2-1; TRBD2 agrees at 8 bases. The CDR3 has 15 residues. Germline values: CDR1 SGHTS, CDR2 YDEGEE. The junction had 5 bases not matched to a gene; V was cut back by 0 bases and J by 6 bases. The CDR3 DNA reads TGTGCCAGCAGCTTGGGACTAGCGTTAACCAATGAGCAGTTCTTC. This encodes CASSLGLALTNEQFF.

The chain is built from TRBV7-2 and TRBJ2-7; 10 bases are shared with TRBD2. The germline V gene has CDR1 SGHTA and CDR2 FQGNSA. This CDR3 comprises 15 residues. Germline trimming cut 5 bases from V and 1 base from J; bases unmatched to any gene: 5. CDR3 bases: TGTGCCAGCAGCACCCAAGCGGGAGGGTCCTACGAGCAGTACTTC. This sequence encodes CASSTQAGGSYEQYF.

This chain uses TRBV6-6 with TRBJ2-7; maybe TRBD1 (6 bases). Germline V CDR1 and CDR2: MNHNY, SVGAGI (reference sequence). Deletions cut 11 bases from V and 3 bases from J, with 17 bases between. The CDR3 is 13 residues long. The CDR3 nucleotides are TGTGCCTCGAAGACAGGCGCCAGCTACGAGCAGTACTTC. This sequence encodes CASKTGASYEQYF.

The gene calls are TRBV7-8 and TRBJ2-5; 12 bases map to TRBD2. The CDR3 contains 15 residues. The V gene end was trimmed by 4 bases and the J gene end by 5 bases; junction bases not matched to a gene: 5. Germline V gene lookup returns CDR1 SGHVS and CDR2 FQNEAQ. CDR3 nucleotides: TGTGCCAGCAGCTCTAGCGGGAGGGCCTTGGAGACCCAGTACTTC. This codes for CASSSSGRALETQYF.

The V gene is TRBV30, the J gene TRBJ1-5, with D hard to call. Per the germline V gene, CDR1 is GTSNPN and CDR2 is SVGIG (reference sequence). V was shortened by 3 bases and J by 4 bases, with 16 bases between the two germline ends. The CDR3 covers 15 residues. DNA of the CDR3: TGTGCCTGGAGCCCCAGAGGGTTCCGAAATCAGCCCCAGCATTTT. Protein: CAWSPRGFRNQPQHF.

The rearrangement joins TRBV19 to TRBJ1-2; 9 bases align to TRBD1. CDR3 length: 14 amino acids. Trimming at V came to 3 bases and at J to 6 bases, leaving 5 bases not matched to a gene. Germline assignment: CDR1 LNHDA and CDR2 SQIVND (reference sequence). The CDR3 loop reads CASSMGTGIDGYTF. CDR3 nucleotides: TGTGCCAGTAGTATGGGGACAGGGATCGATGGCTACACCTTC.

The chain uses TRBV5-4 and TRBJ2-5; 9 bases map to TRBD1. This CDR3 is built from 16 residues. Germline V gives CDR1 SGHNT, CDR2 YYREEE (reference sequence). V trimming: 2 bases; J trimming: 2 bases; junction bases outside the gene matches: 7. This chain's CDR3 is CASSFNRGRTQETQYF. The CDR3, as DNA: TGTGCCAGCAGCTTTAACAGGGGGCGAACGCAAGAGACCCAGTACTTC.

The CDR3 DNA is TGTGCCAGCAGCTTGTGGCGGGGCAATGAGCAGTTCTTC. It specifies CASSLWRGNEQFF. J is TRBJ2-1 and V is TRBV7-2; a weak D match, TRBD2 (6 bases). The CDR3 has 13 residues. V shed 3 bases and J shed 6 bases, with 9 bases lying between them. Germline values: CDR1 SGHTA, CDR2 FQGNSA.

This chain connects TRBV9 to TRBJ2-2, with TRBD2 matching 10 bases. The CDR3 is 18 residues long. Trimming cost V 2 bases and J 1 base; bases outside gene matches: 8. Germline assignment: CDR1 SGDLS and CDR2 YYNGEE. The CDR3 nucleotides are TGTGCCAGCAGCGTCGGACTAGCGGTGAACCTGAACACCGGGGAGCTGTTTTTT. It yields the protein CASSVGLAVNLNTGELFF.

The chain combines TRBV30 with TRBJ1-6; tentatively, D is TRBD1 (5 bases). CDR1 GTSNPN and CDR2 SVGIG come from the germline V gene (reference sequence). Trimming took off 0 bases at V and 9 bases at J, with 12 bases between the two ends. The CDR3 consists of 14 residues. CDR3 bases: TGTGCCTGGAGTGTTTCCAGGGATGGTTCACCCCTCCACTTT. Translation gives CAWSVSRDGSPLHF.

The genes are TRBV7-6 and TRBJ2-3, with D uncertain. The CDR3 consists of 11 residues. Trimming took off 5 bases at V and 3 bases at J, with 3 bases between the two ends. Germline V lookup: CDR1 SGHVS, CDR2 FNYEAQ. The CDR3 spells CASSETDTQYF. In DNA, the CDR3 is TGTGCCAGCAGCGAGACAGATACGCAGTATTTT.

V is TRBV6-6 and J is TRBJ2-2; D perhaps matches TRBD1 (5 bases). V was shortened by 8 bases and J by 1 base, with 14 bases between the two germline ends. The CDR3 loop spans 15 amino acids. The V gene's germline CDR1 is MNHNY and CDR2 SVGAGI (reference sequence). CDR3 protein: CASRSTDKNTGELFF. The CDR3 bases are TGTGCCAGCCGCTCCACGGACAAGAACACCGGGGAGCTGTTTTTT.

The J gene is TRBJ2-7, the V gene TRBV7-2; 13 nucleotides agree with TRBD2. Germline loops: CDR1 SGHTA, CDR2 FQGNSA. Trimming at V came to 2 bases and at J to 0 bases, leaving 4 bases not matched to a gene. The CDR3 runs to 17 residues. The CDR3: CASSLLGLAGFSYEQYF. CDR3 coding DNA: TGTGCCAGCAGCTTATTGGGACTAGCGGGATTCTCCTACGAGCAGTACTTC.

V is TRBV25-1 and J is TRBJ2-1; D is possibly TRBD1 (6 bases). V was trimmed by 0 bases and J by 1 base, leaving 10 bases between them. The CDR3 has 16 residues. CDR1 and CDR2 (germline): MGHDK, SYGVNS. CDR3 protein: CASSEYGGQSYNEQFF. CDR3 in DNA: TGTGCCAGCAGTGAATATGGGGGACAATCCTACAATGAGCAGTTCTTC.

V and J are TRBV5-1 and TRBJ2-3; 8 bases agree with TRBD2. Germline CDR1 SGHRS, CDR2 YFSETQ. This CDR3 has 16 amino acids. V dropped 1 base and J dropped 1; count of bases not matched to a gene: 5. The CDR3 region is CASSLSGGIRTDTQYF. DNA of the CDR3: TGCGCCAGCAGCTTGAGCGGGGGTATCCGCACAGATACGCAGTATTTT.